These T cell receptor beta chains were read from a single sample in a study of blood T cell repertoires in COVID-19. TCRdb's table, derived via immunoSEQ multiplex PCR, lists solely in-frame clones and lacks some. This sample has about 300,000 clones; under 90% occur once, and the top ten carry 1.5% to 2%. The sequencing input was peripheral blood. The receptor set was obtained from a woman in her twenties or thirties with COVID-19, enrolled during active disease. The CDR3 runs from the conserved cysteine through the conserved F or W. The D gene is left open where the match is weak. Clone size is not always given. Where it is, it says once, few, many or a class for expanded clones.

j_call,d_call,v_call,clone_size,cdr3_nt,cdr3_aa
TRBJ1-6,TRBD1,TRBV7-2,once,TGTGCCAGCAGCACGGCCGGGACAGGGAATTCACCCCTCCACTTT,CASSTAGTGNSPLHF
TRBJ1-2,TRBD1,TRBV12-3/TRBV12-4,.,TGTGCCAGCACGGACAGGGCCCGAATCGGCTACACCTTC,CASTDRARIGYTF
TRBJ2-2,.,TRBV4-3,.,TGCGCCAGCAGCCAAGAACGGGGAACAGGGACGCTGTTTTTT,CASSQERGTGTLFF
TRBJ2-7,TRBD1,TRBV7-9,.,TGTGCCAGCAGCTTCGGACGGCAGGGGGACTACGAGCAGTACTTC,CASSFGRQGDYEQYF
TRBJ1-6,.,TRBV7-9,.,TGTGCCAGCAGCAGAGCGGATCGTTTGCCCCTCCACTTT,CASSRADRLPLHF
TRBJ1-3,.,TRBV2,.,TGTGCCAGCAGTGAAATTCGCTCTGGAAACACCATATATTTT,CASSEIRSGNTIYF
TRBJ1-5,.,TRBV19,once,TGTGCCAGTGGCCCAGACAGTAGCAATCAGCCCCAGCATTTT,CASGPDSSNQPQHF
TRBJ2-2,TRBD2,TRBV5-1,.,TGCGCCTCGTGCGCTTGGACTAGTGGCACCGGGGAGCTGTTTTTT,CASCAWTSGTGELFF
TRBJ1-3,.,TRBV7-9,.,TGTGCCAGCAGCTTAACAGGGCACTCTGGAAACACCATATATTTT,CASSLTGHSGNTIYF
TRBJ1-2,.,TRBV30,.,TGTGCCTGGGGCCTTGGGGGGACCGACACCTTC,CAWGLGGTDTF
TRBJ2-3,TRBD2,TRBV18,.,TGTGCCAGCTCACCGGGACTAGCTAGCACAGATACGCAGTATTTT,CASSPGLASTDTQYF
TRBJ1-5,TRBD1,TRBV6-6,.,TGTGCCAGCAGTTCGCGGACAGGGGGTCATCAGCCCCAGCATTTT,CASSSRTGGHQPQHF
TRBJ1-6,.,TRBV2,.,TGTGCCAGCAGTGAGGCCCCGGGAGGGTCACCCCTCCACTTT,CASSEAPGGSPLHF
TRBJ1-2,.,TRBV6-2/TRBV6-3,.,TGTGCCAGCAGCCAGACAGACTATGGCTACACCTTC,CASSQTDYGYTF
TRBJ2-7,TRBD2,TRBV19,.,TGTGCCAGCACTAGCGGGGGGGCACTCGAGCAGTACTTC,CASTSGGALEQYF
TRBJ1-5,.,TRBV27,.,TGTGCCAGCAGTTTACGACTGCTCAATCAGCCCCAGCATTTT,CASSLRLLNQPQHF
TRBJ1-4,TRBD1,TRBV5-5,.,TGTGCCAGCAGCCAAATCCAGGGGGAGGAAAAACTGTTTTTT,CASSQIQGEEKLFF
TRBJ1-5,.,TRBV29-1,once,TGCAGCGTTGTTCAAGGGGGCAATCAGCCCCAGCATTTT,CSVVQGGNQPQHF
TRBJ1-6,TRBD1,TRBV6-2/TRBV6-3,.,TGTGCCAGCAGTTACGGACAGGATTATAATTCACCCCTCCACTTT,CASSYGQDYNSPLHF
TRBJ2-7,.,TRBV11-3,.,TGTGCCAGCAGCTCCCGGGGAGGGGGTTTCTACGAGCAGTACTTC,CASSSRGGGFYEQYF
TRBJ1-1,.,TRBV5-8,.,TGTGCCAGCAGCCCTTCAGGGGCCGCTTTCTTT,CASSPSGAAFF
TRBJ1-5,TRBD1,TRBV19,few,TGTGCCAGTAGTATACCGGACAGGGAAATTCAGCCCCAGCATTTT,CASSIPDREIQPQHF
TRBJ2-1,.,TRBV6-5,.,TGTGCCAGCACCCCCCACGGGGGGACAGGCAATGAGCAGTTCTTC,CASTPHGGTGNEQFF
TRBJ1-2,.,TRBV24-1,.,TGTGCCACCAGTGATGCCGGTTCTAACTATGGCTACACCTTC,CATSDAGSNYGYTF
TRBJ1-3,TRBD1,TRBV4-1,.,TGCGCCAGCAGCCGGGGGGCGACAGGGGGCGGTACTTTAAACACCATATATTTT,CASSRGATGGGTLNTIYF
TRBJ2-1,.,TRBV7-9,.,TGTGCCAGCAGCTCCCCGCATACAGGGGAGCAGTTCTTC,CASSSPHTGEQFF